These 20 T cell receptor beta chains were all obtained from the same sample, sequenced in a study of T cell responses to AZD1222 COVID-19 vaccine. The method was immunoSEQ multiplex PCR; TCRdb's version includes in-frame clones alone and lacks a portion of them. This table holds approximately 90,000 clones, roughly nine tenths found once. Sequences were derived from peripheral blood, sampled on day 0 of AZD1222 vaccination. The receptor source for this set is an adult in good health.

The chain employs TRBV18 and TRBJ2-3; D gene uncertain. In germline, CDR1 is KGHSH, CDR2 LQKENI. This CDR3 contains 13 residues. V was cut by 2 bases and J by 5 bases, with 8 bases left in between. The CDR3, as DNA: TGTGCCAGCTCACCAAGAAGGGAAGATACGCAGTATTTT. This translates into CASSPRREDTQYF.

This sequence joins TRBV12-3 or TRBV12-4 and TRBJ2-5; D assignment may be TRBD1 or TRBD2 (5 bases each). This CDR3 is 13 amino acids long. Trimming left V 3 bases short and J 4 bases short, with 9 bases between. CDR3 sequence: CASSFGGRETQYF. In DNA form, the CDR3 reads TGTGCCAGCAGTTTTGGGGGAAGAGAGACCCAGTACTTC.

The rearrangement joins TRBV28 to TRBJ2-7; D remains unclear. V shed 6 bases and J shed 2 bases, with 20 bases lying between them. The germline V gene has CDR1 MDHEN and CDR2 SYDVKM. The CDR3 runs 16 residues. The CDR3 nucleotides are TGTGCCAGCAGCTCCCACGGCCGCGGCCTCACCTACGAGCAGTACTTC. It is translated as CASSSHGRGLTYEQYF.

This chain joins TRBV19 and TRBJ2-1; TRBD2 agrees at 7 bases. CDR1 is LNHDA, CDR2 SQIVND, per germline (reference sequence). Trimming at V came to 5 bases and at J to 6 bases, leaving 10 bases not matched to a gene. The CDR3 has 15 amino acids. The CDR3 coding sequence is TGTGCCAGTAGTGACGCTAGCGGACCGCTCAATGAGCAGTTCTTC. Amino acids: CASSDASGPLNEQFF.

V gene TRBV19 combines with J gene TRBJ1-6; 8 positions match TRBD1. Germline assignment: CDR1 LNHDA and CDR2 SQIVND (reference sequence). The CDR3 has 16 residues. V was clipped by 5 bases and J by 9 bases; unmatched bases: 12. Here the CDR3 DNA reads TGTGCCAGTAGTTCCCGTCGTGACAGGGGAACTTCACCCCTCCACTTT. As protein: CASSSRRDRGTSPLHF.

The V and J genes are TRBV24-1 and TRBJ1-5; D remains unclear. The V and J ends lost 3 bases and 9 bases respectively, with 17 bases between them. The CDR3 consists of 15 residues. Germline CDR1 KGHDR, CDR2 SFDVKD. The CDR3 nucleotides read TGTGCCACCAGTGATCGCCGCCAGAGTATCTTGCCCCAGCATTTT. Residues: CATSDRRQSILPQHF.

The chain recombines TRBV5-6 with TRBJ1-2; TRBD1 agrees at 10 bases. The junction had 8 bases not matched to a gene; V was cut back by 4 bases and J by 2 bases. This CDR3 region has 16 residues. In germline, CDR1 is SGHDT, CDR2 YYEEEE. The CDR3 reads CASSPIPGQGNYGYTF. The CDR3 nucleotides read TGTGCCAGCAGCCCGATCCCGGGACAGGGGAACTATGGCTACACCTTC.

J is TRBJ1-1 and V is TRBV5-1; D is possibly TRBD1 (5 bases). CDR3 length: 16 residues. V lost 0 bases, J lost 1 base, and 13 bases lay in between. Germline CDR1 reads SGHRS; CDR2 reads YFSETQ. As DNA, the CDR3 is TGCGCCAGCAGCTTGGTGGAGGGGAAGGGGAACACTGAAGCTTTCTTT. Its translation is CASSLVEGKGNTEAFF.

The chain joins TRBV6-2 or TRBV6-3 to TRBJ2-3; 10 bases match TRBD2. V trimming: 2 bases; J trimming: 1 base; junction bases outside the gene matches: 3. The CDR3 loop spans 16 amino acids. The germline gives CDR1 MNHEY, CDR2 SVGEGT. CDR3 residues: CASSYLLAGGTDTQYF. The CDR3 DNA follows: TGTGCCAGCAGTTACCTCCTAGCGGGAGGCACAGATACGCAGTATTTT.

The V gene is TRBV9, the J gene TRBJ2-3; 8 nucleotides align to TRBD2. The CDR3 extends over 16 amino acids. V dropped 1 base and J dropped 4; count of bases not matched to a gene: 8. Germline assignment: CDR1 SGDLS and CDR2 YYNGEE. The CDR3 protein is CASSVTRRGAPDTQYF. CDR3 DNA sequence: TGTGCCAGCAGCGTAACTAGGCGGGGGGCCCCAGATACGCAGTATTTT.

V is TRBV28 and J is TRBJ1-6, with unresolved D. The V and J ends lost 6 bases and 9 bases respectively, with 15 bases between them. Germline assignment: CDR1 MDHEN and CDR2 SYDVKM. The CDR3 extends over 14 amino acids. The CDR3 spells CASSPGSLSSPLHF. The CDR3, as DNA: TGTGCCAGCAGCCCCGGATCTTTAAGTTCACCCCTCCACTTT.

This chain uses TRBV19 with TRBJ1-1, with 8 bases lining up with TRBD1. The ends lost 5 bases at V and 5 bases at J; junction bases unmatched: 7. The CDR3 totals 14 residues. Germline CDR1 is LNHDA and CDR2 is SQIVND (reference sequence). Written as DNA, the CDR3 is TGTGCCAGTAGTGCCACAGGGGGATGGACTGAAGCTTTCTTT. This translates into CASSATGGWTEAFF. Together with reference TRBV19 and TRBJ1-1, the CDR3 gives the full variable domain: DGGITQSPKYLFRKEGQNVTLSCEQNLNHDAMYWYRQDPGQGLRLIYYSQIVNDFQKGDIAEGYSVSREKKESFPLTVTSAQKNPTAFYLCASSATGGWTEAFFGQGTRLTVV.

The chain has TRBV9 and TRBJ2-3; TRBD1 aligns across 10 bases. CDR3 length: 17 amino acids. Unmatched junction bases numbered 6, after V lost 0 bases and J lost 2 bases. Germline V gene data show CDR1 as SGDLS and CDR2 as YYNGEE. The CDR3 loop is CASSVAVGTGDTDTQYF. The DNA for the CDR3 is TGTGCCAGCAGCGTAGCTGTCGGGACAGGGGACACAGATACGCAGTATTTT.

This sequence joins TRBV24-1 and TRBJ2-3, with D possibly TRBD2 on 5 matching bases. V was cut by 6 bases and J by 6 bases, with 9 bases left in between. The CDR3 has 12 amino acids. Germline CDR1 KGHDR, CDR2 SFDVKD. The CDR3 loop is CATSSAEDTQYF. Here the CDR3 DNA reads TGTGCCACCAGTTCAGCGGAGGATACGCAGTATTTT.

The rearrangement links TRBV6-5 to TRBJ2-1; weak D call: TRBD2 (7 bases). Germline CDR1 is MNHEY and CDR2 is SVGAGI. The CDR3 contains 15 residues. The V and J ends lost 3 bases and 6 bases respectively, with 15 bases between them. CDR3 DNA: TGTGCCAGCAGTTATCGCCATAGGGGGGGCAATGAGCAGTTCTTC. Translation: CASSYRHRGGNEQFF.

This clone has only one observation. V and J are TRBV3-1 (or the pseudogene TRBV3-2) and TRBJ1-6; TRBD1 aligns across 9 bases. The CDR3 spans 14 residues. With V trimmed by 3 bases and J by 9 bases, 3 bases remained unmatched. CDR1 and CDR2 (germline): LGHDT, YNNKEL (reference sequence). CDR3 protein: CASSHRDRVSPLHF. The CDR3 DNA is TGTGCCAGCAGCCACCGGGACAGGGTTTCACCCCTCCACTTT.

The CDR3 spells CASSPRDKLYGTEAFF. The CDR3, as DNA: TGTGCCAGCAGCCCCCGGGACAAACTATATGGCACTGAAGCTTTCTTT. The V call is TRBV14, the J call TRBJ1-1; D is possibly TRBD1 (6 bases). The CDR3 covers 16 residues. V was cut by 4 bases and J by 4 bases, with 19 bases left in between. Per the germline V gene, CDR1 is SGHDN and CDR2 is FVKESK.

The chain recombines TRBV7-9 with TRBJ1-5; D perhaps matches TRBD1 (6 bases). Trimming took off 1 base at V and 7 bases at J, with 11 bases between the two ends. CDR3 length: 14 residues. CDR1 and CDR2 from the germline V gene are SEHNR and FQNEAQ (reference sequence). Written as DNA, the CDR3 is TGTGCCAGCAGCTTAGACTTGCAGGGGCAGCCCCAGCATTTT. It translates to CASSLDLQGQPQHF. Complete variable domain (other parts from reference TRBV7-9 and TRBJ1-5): DTGVSQNPRHKITKRGQNVTFRCDPISEHNRLYWYRQTLGQGPEFLTYFQNEAQLEKSRLLSDRFSAERPKGSFSTLEIQRTEQGDSAMYLCASSLDLQGQPQHFGDGTRLSIL.

CDR3 protein: CATSGAERANTGELFF. The DNA of the CDR3 is TGTGCCACCAGTGGCGCAGAAAGGGCGAACACCGGGGAGCTGTTTTTT. The V gene is TRBV24-1, the J gene TRBJ2-2; D remains ambiguous. Germline CDR1 KGHDR, CDR2 SFDVKD. V lost 5 bases to trimming and J lost 0 bases, with 12 bases between them. The CDR3 loop spans 16 amino acids.

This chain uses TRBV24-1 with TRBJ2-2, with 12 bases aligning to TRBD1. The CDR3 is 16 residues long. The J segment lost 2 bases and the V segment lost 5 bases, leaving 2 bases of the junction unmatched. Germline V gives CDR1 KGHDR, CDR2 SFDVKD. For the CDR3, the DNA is TGTGCCACCAGTGGTGGGACAGGGGGCAACACCGGGGAGCTGTTTTTT. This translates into CATSGGTGGNTGELFF.